This T cell receptor (beta chain) was retrieved from a study of T cell repertoires in cytomegalovirus infection. Background on the study: Public TCR beta signatures indicated both CMV infection and matching HLA type.

Germline CDR1 reads MDHEN; CDR2 reads SYDVKM. With 6 bases removed from V and 1 base from J, the gap between germline ends came to 19 bases. The CDR3 covers 18 residues. A note on this clonotype: This is likely a read error, given that the CDR3 carries no conserved phenylalanine or tryptophan at its end.

In TCRdb, the reads were re-called with MiXCR into one record per CDR3 protein. The table records about 740,000 distinct CDR3 sequences, 35% to 45% of them present only once. V is TRBV28 and J is TRBJ2-6, with no clear D. Sequencing used PBMCs. This clonotype originated in a human donor in good health (CMV status not recorded). Some clones in this sample may be carry-over from other donors' samples. CDR3 protein: CASSPGRIGLSGANVLTL. The CDR3 region has the DNA TGTGCCAGCAGCCCCGGACGGATAGGATTATCTGGGGCCAACGTCCTGACTTTA.